These T cell receptor beta chains were read from a single sample in a study of T cell changes during pregnancy in multiple sclerosis. The protocol was immunoSEQ multiplex PCR, while the TCRdb copy is restricted to in-frame clones and leaves out a portion. This sample has some 37,000 clones, with roughly 93% found just once. The sequenced sample was CD4+ T cells from peripheral blood mononuclear cells, obtained before pregnancy. The receptors stem from a female donor with multiple sclerosis, enrolled in a pregnancy study. CDR3s include the opening cysteine and the closing phenylalanine or tryptophan. The D gene is left open where the match is weak. Not all rows give a size; the values are once, few, many and, for expanded clones, a class.

.	TRBV7-2	TRBJ2-1	TRBD2	CASSLDSGRSSEQFF	TGTGCCAGCAGCTTAGATAGCGGGAGGTCCAGTGAGCAGTTCTTC
.	TRBV7-8	TRBJ2-2	.	CASSVMRDSNTGELFF	TGTGCCAGCAGCGTAATGCGGGACTCCAACACCGGGGAGCTGTTTTTT
.	TRBV18	TRBJ2-6	.	CASSLGLAGANVLTF	TGTGCCAGCTCTCTCGGTCTGGCTGGGGCCAACGTCCTGACTTTC
.	TRBV4-2	TRBJ1-1	.	CASSQDNGGTEAFF	TGTGCCAGCAGCCAAGATAATGGGGGGACCGAAGCTTTCTTT
once	TRBV2	TRBJ2-5	TRBD2	CASRRLGTSGSRETQYF	TGTGCCAGCAGGCGACTGGGGACTAGCGGGAGTCGCGAGACCCAGTACTTC
.	TRBV7-9	TRBJ2-3	TRBD2	CASSLVGGRAADTQYF	TGTGCCAGCAGCTTAGTAGGCGGGAGGGCCGCAGATACGCAGTATTTT
.	TRBV28	TRBJ2-1	TRBD2	CASSLGTSMNEQFF	TGTGCCAGCAGTTTAGGGACTAGCATGAATGAGCAGTTCTTC
.	TRBV9	TRBJ2-1	TRBD2	CASSARTSGTYNEQFF	TGTGCCAGCAGCGCCCGAACTAGCGGAACGTACAATGAGCAGTTCTTC
.	TRBV5-1	TRBJ1-2	.	CASSLDGQNYGYTF	TGCGCCAGCAGCTTGGACGGACAGAACTATGGCTACACCTTC
.	TRBV6-5	TRBJ2-7	TRBD2	CASAKTGGASYEQYF	TGTGCCAGCGCCAAAACGGGGGGGGCCTCTTACGAGCAGTACTTC
.	TRBV6-5	TRBJ2-7	TRBD1	CASSYQGAPYEQYF	TGTGCCAGCAGTTACCAGGGGGCCCCCTACGAGCAGTACTTC
.	TRBV7-2	TRBJ2-7	TRBD1	CASSFSSLVVRQGAYEQYF	TGTGCCAGCAGCTTCAGTTCTTTAGTTGTCCGACAGGGAGCCTACGAGCAGTACTTC
few	TRBV5-1	TRBJ2-7	.	CASSLLGDYEQYF	TGCGCCAGCAGCTTGTTAGGGGACTACGAGCAGTACTTC
.	TRBV28	TRBJ1-2	.	CASSLLGGGLGYTF	TGTGCCAGCAGCCTTCTAGGGGGGGGGCTTGGCTACACCTTC
.	TRBV28	TRBJ1-3	.	CASSLYTGVSGNTIYF	TGTGCCAGCAGTTTATATACAGGTGTCTCTGGAAACACCATATATTTT
.	TRBV7-8	TRBJ2-7	.	CASSLEVLSYEQYF	TGTGCCAGCAGCTTAGAAGTACTCTCCTACGAGCAGTACTTC
.	TRBV18	TRBJ1-6	TRBD1	CASSDRSNSPLHF	TGTGCCAGCTCGGACAGGAGTAATTCACCCCTCCACTTT
.	TRBV29-1	TRBJ2-3	TRBD2	CSVGGTSGTDTQYF	TGCAGCGTGGGCGGGACTAGCGGCACAGATACGCAGTATTTT
medium-sized	TRBV6-4	TRBJ2-2	.	CASSDSSTRGGTLNTGELFF	TGTGCCAGCAGTGACTCGAGCACGAGGGGCGGGACTTTAAACACCGGGGAGCTGTTTTTT
.	TRBV6-5	TRBJ1-2	.	CASSLDRYGYTF	TGTGCCAGCAGCCTGGACAGATATGGCTACACCTTC